Below, 5 T cell receptor beta chains from the same sample are listed, as sequenced in a study of blood T cells in healthy people across ages. Using a J-beta primer mix together with a sample-barcoded 5' primer, a second PCR was run for roughly 6 to 12 cycles. MiXCR, applied by TCRdb to the 5' RACE reads, yields one record per CDR3 protein. The profile shows about 780,000 distinct CDR3 sequences, 46% of them singletons. The sample consisted of blood. These receptors all come from an elderly man in good health.

As for this clonotype: A much larger clone sits a single nucleotide away, making a read error possible. CDR3 residues: CSASPTGTGVAYEQYF. The CDR3 region has the DNA TGCAGTGCTAGCCCGACCGGGACAGGGGTCGCCTACGAGCAGTACTTC. This sequence joins TRBV20-1 and TRBJ2-5, with 10 bases matching TRBD1. The assigned J gene may be wrong: the sequence end matches TRBJ2-7 better. The length of the CDR3 is 16 residues. Per germline, CDR1 DFQATT and CDR2 SNEGSKA (reference sequence).

The rearrangement joins TRBV18 to TRBJ1-4, with a tentative D call TRBD1 (5 bases). Trimming removed 2 bases at V and 5 bases at J, with 18 bases between. Per the germline V gene, CDR1 is KGHSH and CDR2 is LQKENI. This CDR3 has 17 amino acids. The DNA of the CDR3 is TGTGCCAGCTCACCAAACAGGCCGATCGGGGGGAATGAAAAACTGTTTTTT. Translation gives CASSPNRPIGGNEKLFF.

CDR3 in amino acids: CATSDLLAGNEQYF. Written as DNA, the CDR3 is TGTGCCACCAGTGATTTGCTGGCAGGCAATGAGCAGTACTTC. V and J are TRBV24-1 and TRBJ2-1; D unclear. The end of the DNA fits TRBJ2-7 better, so the J call may be wrong. Germline lookup yields CDR1 KGHDR and CDR2 SFDVKD. The length of the CDR3 is 14 residues.

V is TRBV27 and J is TRBJ2-5; 7 bases align to TRBD1. Germline lookup yields CDR1 MNHEY and CDR2 SMNVEV (reference sequence). The CDR3 spans 16 residues. The V and J ends lost 2 bases and 2 bases, in that order; junction bases with no gene match: 8. The CDR3 coding sequence is TGTGCCAGCAGTTTAGCTTTACGGACAGGACAAGAGACCCAGTACTTC. Its translation is CASSLALRTGQETQYF.

This clonotype came up a few times. The chain couples TRBV12-3 or TRBV12-4 to TRBJ2-3, with no clear D. Deletions cut 5 bases from V and 4 bases from J, with 16 bases between. The CDR3 has 15 residues. DNA for the CDR3: TGTGCCAGCAGTGACGACCCGCTGAGAGCAGATACGCAGTATTTT. This encodes CASSDDPLRADTQYF.